The 16 T cell receptor beta chains below were found in one sample sequenced in a study of blood T cells in healthy people across ages. A second PCR, run for roughly 7 to 11 cycles, used a sample-barcoded 5' primer plus a J-beta primer mix. MiXCR, run by TCRdb on the 5' RACE reads, gives a single entry per CDR3 protein. Found here are around 2 million distinct CDR3 sequences, more than 35% of them singletons; the top ten hold 23%. Material: blood. Receptors originate from a human donor in good health.

There are a few counts of this clonotype. The gene calls are TRBV9 and TRBJ2-5; D may be TRBD1 (5 bases). The end of the DNA fits TRBJ2-7 better, so the J call may be wrong. This CDR3 spans 13 amino acids. Looked up from germline, CDR1 is SGDLS and CDR2 is YYNGEE. The CDR3 nucleotides read TGTGCCAGCAGCACCAACTCAGGGAACGAGCAGTACTTC. Translating it yields CASSTNSGNEQYF.

A few counts support this clonotype. This sequence joins TRBV6-2 or TRBV6-3 and TRBJ2-1; 10 nucleotides line up with TRBD2. This CDR3 contains 17 residues. CDR1 and CDR2 from the germline V gene are MNHEY and SVGEGT. J gave up 1 base and V 2 bases, and 5 bases lay outside the gene matches. This CDR3 is CASSYGNSGGSYNEQFF. In nucleotides, the CDR3 is TGTGCCAGCAGTTACGGGAATAGCGGGGGGTCCTACAATGAGCAGTTCTTC.

This clonotype appeared a few times. J is TRBJ1-5 and V is TRBV20-1, with unresolved D. The V gene lost 3 bases and the J gene lost 4 bases, with 10 bases spanning the gap. Germline loops: CDR1 DFQATT, CDR2 SNEGSKA (reference sequence). CDR3 length equals 13 residues. The CDR3 DNA follows: TGCAGTGCTAGGAGAATGGGAAATCAGCCCCAGCATTTT. Residues: CSARRMGNQPQHF.

For the CDR3, the DNA is TGTGCCAGCAGCCGCACATTACAGGGCGAAAAACTGTTTTTT. Its protein product is CASSRTLQGEKLFF. The chain is built from TRBV7-2 and TRBJ1-4; D possibly corresponds to TRBD1 (6 bases). Germline V gives CDR1 SGHTA, CDR2 FQGNSA. Trimming took 5 bases from V and 8 from J, leaving 15 bases between them. The CDR3 consists of 14 residues. Full variable domain (outside the CDR3, taken from reference TRBV7-2 and TRBJ1-4): GAGVSQSPSNKVTEKGKDVELRCDPISGHTALYWYRQSLGQGLEFLIYFQGNSAPDKSGLPSDRFSAERTGGSVSTLTIQRTQQEDSAVYLCASSRTLQGEKLFFGSGTQLSVL.

A few counts support this clonotype. The J gene is TRBJ2-4, the V gene TRBV5-6, with TRBD1 matching over 9 bases. TRBJ2-7 explains the end of the DNA better; the J call may be wrong. The CDR3 contains 14 residues. Germline V gene lookup returns CDR1 SGHDT and CDR2 YYEEEE. The CDR3 DNA follows: TGTGCCAGCAGCTTCCCGGACAGGGGCTTCGAGCAGTACTTC. Encoded protein: CASSFPDRGFEQYF.

V usage is TRBV20-1 and J usage is TRBJ2-1, with D possibly being TRBD1 (5 bases). From germline, CDR1 is DFQATT and CDR2 SNEGSKA (reference sequence). V was clipped by 3 bases and J by 10 bases, with 10 bases between them. This CDR3 comprises 11 residues. The CDR3 here is CSARSGYEQFF. Written as DNA, the CDR3 is TGCAGTGCTAGGTCAGGGTACGAGCAGTTCTTC.

The genes are TRBV20-1 and TRBJ2-6, with D tentatively TRBD1 (5 bases). The germline V and J ends were trimmed by 3 bases and 16 bases, with 13 bases remaining between them. The CDR3 runs to 11 residues. Germline V lookup: CDR1 DFQATT, CDR2 SNEGSKA (reference sequence). The CDR3 protein is CSARGQNFLTF. DNA of the CDR3: TGCAGTGCTAGGGGGCAGAACTTTCTGACTTTC.

V usage is TRBV2 and J usage is TRBJ2-3, with D hard to call. V lost 0 bases to trimming and J lost 5 bases, with 3 bases between them. This CDR3 contains 12 residues. Per germline, CDR1 SNHLY and CDR2 FYNNEI. This CDR3 reads CASSEARDTQYF. In DNA form, the CDR3 reads TGTGCCAGCAGTGAAGCTCGAGATACGCAGTATTTT. Combining the CDR3 with reference TRBV2 and TRBJ2-3 gives the whole variable domain EPEVTQTPSHQVTQMGQEVILRCVPISNHLYFYWYRQILGQKVEFLVSFYNNEISEKSEIFDDQFSVERPDGSNFTLKIRSTKLEDSAMYFCASSEARDTQYFGPGTRLTVL.

This clonotype has more than one count but fewer than ten. The V gene is TRBV29-1, the J gene TRBJ2-7; no reliable D call. Germline CDR1 reads SQVTM; CDR2 reads ANQGSEA. This CDR3 region has 13 residues. Trimming removed 3 bases from V and 3 bases from J, with 12 bases in between. CDR3 loop: CSVDFDESYEQYF. CDR3 coding DNA: TGCAGCGTTGATTTCGACGAAAGCTACGAGCAGTACTTC.

The chain couples TRBV6-5 to TRBJ2-7, with TRBD2 matching 7 bases. The germline CDR1 and CDR2 sequences are MNHEY and SVGAGI. V was pared by 10 bases and J by 4 bases, with 10 bases of the junction left unmatched. This CDR3 region has 13 residues. The CDR3 region is CANGGTPFYEQYF. The DNA for the CDR3 is TGTGCCAACGGGGGGACTCCTTTTTACGAGCAGTACTTC.

This sequence joins TRBV6-5 and TRBJ1-1; TRBD1 aligns across 8 bases. V was clipped by 8 bases and J by 4 bases; unmatched bases: 6. This CDR3 contains 13 residues. Looked up from germline, CDR1 is MNHEY and CDR2 is SVGAGI. CDR3 sequence reads: CASQDRASTEAFF. The CDR3 bases are TGTGCCAGCCAGGACAGGGCCAGCACTGAAGCTTTCTTT.

This sequence joins TRBV28 and TRBJ2-6, with a weak D call TRBD2 (6 bases). In germline, CDR1 is MDHEN, CDR2 SYDVKM. With 5 bases removed from V and 0 bases from J, the gap between germline ends came to 11 bases. This CDR3 spans 16 amino acids. The CDR3 sequence: CASSAGSLSGANVLTF. The DNA of the CDR3 is TGTGCCAGCAGTGCGGGGAGCCTCTCTGGGGCCAACGTCCTGACTTTC.

This clonotype has just one count. This sequence joins TRBV20-1 and TRBJ2-5, with TRBD2 matching 11 bases. The tail of the sequence fits TRBJ2-7 better, so the J call may be wrong. Germline V CDR1 and CDR2: DFQATT, SNEGSKA (reference sequence). The CDR3 has 17 residues. CDR3 residues: CSAPVGASSGRPYEQYF. The CDR3 bases are TGCAGTGCTCCCGTAGGGGCCTCTAGCGGGAGGCCCTACGAGCAGTACTTC.

This clonotype was seen once. This sequence joins TRBV7-9 and TRBJ2-2; weak D call: TRBD2 (6 bases). This CDR3 region has 16 residues. V was cut by 1 base and J by 4 bases, with 13 bases left in between. Germline CDR1 and CDR2: SEHNR and FQNEAQ (reference sequence). The DNA for the CDR3 is TGTGCCAGCAGCTTAGGGTACCGGGGGACCACCGGGGAGCTGTTTTTT. Protein sequence: CASSLGYRGTTGELFF.

This clonotype occurred a few times. The chain is built from TRBV5-5 and TRBJ1-6; D remains ambiguous. There are 17 residues in the CDR3. The germline gives CDR1 SGHKS, CDR2 YYEKEE (reference sequence). V was trimmed by 2 bases and J by 6 bases, leaving 18 bases between them. DNA for the CDR3: TGTGCCAGCAGCTTTGCCCCTCCCAGAAGGAGTAATTCACCCCTCCACTTT. This codes for CASSFAPPRRSNSPLHF.

The J gene is TRBJ2-1, the V gene TRBV20-1; unclear D gene. The V gene's germline CDR1 is DFQATT and CDR2 SNEGSKA (reference sequence). V gave up 0 bases and J gave up 7 bases, with 7 bases separating them. The CDR3 sequence is 12 residues long. CDR3: CSARDLGNEQFF. CDR3 sequence (DNA): TGCAGTGCTAGAGATCTGGGGAATGAGCAGTTCTTC.